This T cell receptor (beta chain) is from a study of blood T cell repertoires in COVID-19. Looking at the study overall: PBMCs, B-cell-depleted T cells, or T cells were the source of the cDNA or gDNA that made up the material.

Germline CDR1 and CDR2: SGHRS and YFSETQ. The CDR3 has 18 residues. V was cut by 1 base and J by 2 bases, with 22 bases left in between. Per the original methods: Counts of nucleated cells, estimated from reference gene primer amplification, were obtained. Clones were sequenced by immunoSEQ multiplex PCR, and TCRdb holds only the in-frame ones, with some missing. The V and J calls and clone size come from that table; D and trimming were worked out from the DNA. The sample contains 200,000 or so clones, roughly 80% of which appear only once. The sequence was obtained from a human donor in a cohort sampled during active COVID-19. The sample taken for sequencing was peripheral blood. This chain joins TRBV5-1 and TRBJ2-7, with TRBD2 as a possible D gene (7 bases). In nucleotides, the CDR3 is TGCGCCAGCAGCTTGAGTCCCCCCAGGGGCGGGAGTCCCTACGAGCAGTACTTC. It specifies CASSLSPPRGGSPYEQYF.